The subject of this entry is one TCR beta chain. Its antigen is not yet known. There are no base qualities to consult, and no much larger clone falls within one base. The entry originates in a study of OX40 agonist ivuxolimab in advanced cancers. Some background on the complete study: Ivuxolimab was an agonistic, fully human IgG2 monoclonal antibody directed against OX40 (CD134), a costimulatory receptor. Of the approximately 54 dose-escalation patients, hepatocellular carcinoma was present in about 20, melanoma in approximately 15, renal cell carcinoma in 9 and head and neck cancer in 9. The monotherapy dose-escalation portion (N of about 52 patients) of the phase I ivuxolimab trial is reported in the paper. Partial responses were achieved by three dose-escalation patients, of whom one had hepatocellular carcinoma and two had cutaneous melanoma. The dose-escalation cohort was about 83% male with a mean age of approximately 60 years, ranging from 23 to 79. Intravenous ivuxolimab was administered to patients every 2 weeks at six dose levels: 0.01, 0.1, 0.3, 1.5, 3 and 10 mg/kg. Peripheral TCRbeta sequencing was intended to test whether TCR sequence diversity was altered and clonal T-cell expansion was caused by ivuxolimab. Prior anti-PD-1, anti-PD-L1 or anti-CTLA-4 therapy was permitted, and approximately 42% of dose-escalation patients had received checkpoint inhibitors.

Beyond this particular receptor, the publication reports: In the 0.1-3.0 mg/kg groups, partial responders were among the patients with the lowest normalized peripheral clonal expansion, particularly in CD8+ T cells. Antigen specificity was not determined for the clonally expanded peripheral T cells. After ivuxolimab, more expanded clones were found on average in CD8+ T cells than in CD4+ T cells. Low levels of normalized T-cell clonal expansion were also seen in some patients who did not respond. At doses of 0.1 to 3.0 mg/kg, clonal expansion of both CD4+ and CD8+ T cells in blood was seen between baseline and week 6.

As encoded in the germline V gene, CDR1 is MNHEY while CDR2 is SVGAGI. The CDR3 starts with the cysteine, ends with the phenylalanine, and has 16 residues. CDR3 DNA is the only sequence kept; it has 48 bases, read in frame from the first base. After removal of 2 bases from V and 9 bases from J, the junction retains 11 bases not matched to a gene. Genomic DNA was extracted from sorted cells for sequencing of the TCRbeta CDR3 region. The immunoSEQ Assay was used to sequence the TCRbeta CDR3 regions. In TCRdb, the immuneACCESS table is reduced to in-frame sequences with V and J assigned. These tables do not hold every clone; where another copy was compared, an unresolved V gene accounts for under half, and the others remain unexplained. The sample includes some 80,000 clones, with roughly 92% observed a single time. The top ten clonotypes cover 0.55% to 0.75% of the sample. The trial excluded patients who had a history of autoimmune disease or were on systemic immunosuppression. Peripheral blood for TCR sequencing was collected from all dose cohorts at baseline, on cycle 4 day 1, and on cycle 7 day 1. Samples came from an open-label, multicenter, first-in-human phase I dose-escalation trial of ivuxolimab. Adults with locally advanced or metastatic melanoma, renal cell carcinoma, hepatocellular carcinoma or head and neck squamous cell carcinoma were enrolled in the trial. Before TCR sequencing, CD4+ and CD8+ T cells were separately sorted from peripheral blood.

The chain was built from TRBV6-5 and TRBJ2-1, with 9 bases matching TRBD2. The TCR originated in an adult with an advanced solid tumor such as melanoma, head and neck, liver or kidney cancer. The sample here was CD4+ or CD8+ T cells sorted from blood, taken in a trial of the OX40 agonist ivuxolimab. The DNA is as follows: TGTGCCAGCAGTTACATGGCGGGAGGGCCCCGGGGTGAGCAGTTCTTC. This encodes CASSYMAGGPRGEQFF.